The next 21 T cell receptor beta chains were all read from a single sample in a study of control samples from healthy donors and cancer patients. Profiled with immunoSEQ multiplex PCR; TCRdb holds only in-frame clones, not every one. The sample shows about 170,000 clones, 91% of them seen only once. The sequenced sample consisted of blood. The receptor set was obtained from a woman under 40 in good health.

The chain links TRBV7-6 to TRBJ2-3; 8 nucleotides agree with TRBD1. The CDR3 totals 17 residues. Germline CDR1 SGHVS, CDR2 FNYEAQ. Trimming removed 7 bases from V and 3 bases from J; junction bases left unmatched: 15. DNA of the CDR3: TGTGCCAGCACCATAGGACAGGGTCGGCTTTTAACAGATACGCAGTATTTT. It translates to CASTIGQGRLLTDTQYF.

This chain connects TRBV30 to TRBJ1-1, with D unclear. From germline, CDR1 is GTSNPN and CDR2 SVGIG (reference sequence). V was pared by 0 bases and J by 4 bases, with 3 bases between. The CDR3 is 11 residues long. CDR3 nucleotides: TGTGCCTGGAGTGTGTTCACTGAAGCTTTCTTT. Amino acid sequence: CAWSVFTEAFF.

This clone was counted a few times. Other DNA sequences of this sample code for an identical CDR3. This chain uses TRBV6-5 with TRBJ1-5, with 9 nucleotides matching TRBD1. Germline V gene lookup returns CDR1 MNHEY and CDR2 SVGAGI. The CDR3 contains 14 residues. J was trimmed by 4 bases and V by 5 bases; bases with no gene match: 3. The CDR3 coding sequence is TGTGCCAGCAGTCCCGACAGGGGGAATCAGCCCCAGCATTTT. This translates into CASSPDRGNQPQHF.

J is TRBJ2-3 and V is TRBV18; the match to TRBD2 covers 7 bases. The trim removed 0 bases at V and 5 bases at J, leaving 5 bases unmatched. Per germline, CDR1 KGHSH and CDR2 LQKENI. The CDR3 runs to 15 residues. The chain's CDR3 is CASSPPAGVEDTQYF. The CDR3 bases are TGTGCCAGCTCACCACCGGCGGGAGTTGAAGATACGCAGTATTTT.

This chain links TRBV28 with TRBJ2-5, with 9 positions matching TRBD2. The CDR3 is 15 amino acids. V lost 2 bases and J lost 4; bases outside the gene matches: 5. CDR1 MDHEN and CDR2 SYDVKM come from the germline V gene. The CDR3, as DNA: TGTGCCAGCAGTTTAGCGGGGGGGCCGGGAGAGACCCAGTACTTC. Amino acid sequence: CASSLAGGPGETQYF.

This chain connects TRBV6-5 to TRBJ1-2; unclear D gene. Trimming left V 0 bases short and J 4 bases short, with 9 bases between. The germline V gene encodes CDR1 MNHEY and CDR2 SVGAGI. This CDR3 comprises 14 residues. The CDR3 sequence is CASSYSRVGYGYTF. CDR3 bases: TGTGCCAGCAGTTACTCGAGAGTCGGCTATGGCTACACCTTC.

This clone was detected only a few times. The CDR3 DNA reads TGTGCCAGCAGTGAACCTAGACAGGTAGCTAACTATGGCTACACCTTC. This translates into CASSEPRQVANYGYTF. The chain links TRBV6-1 to TRBJ1-2; perhaps TRBD1 as D (6 bases). Germline CDR1 MNHNS, CDR2 SASEGT. CDR3 length: 16 residues. Trimming pared 2 bases from V and 0 bases from J, leaving 13 bases between.

The DNA of the CDR3 is TGTGCCAGCAGTGAAGAAAGGGGCTATGGCTACACCTTC. Protein: CASSEERGYGYTF. V usage is TRBV6-4 and J usage is TRBJ1-2, with D possibly matching TRBD1 (5 bases). Trimming stripped 3 bases from V and 4 bases from J, with 9 bases between. The germline V gene has CDR1 MRHNA and CDR2 SNTAGT. The CDR3 loop spans 13 amino acids.

The V call is TRBV5-1, the J call TRBJ2-1; TRBD1 matches at 7 bases. Germline lookup yields CDR1 SGHRS and CDR2 YFSETQ. CDR3 size: 12 residues. The V segment lost 4 bases and the J segment 9 bases; nucleotides outside the gene matches: 4. The CDR3 bases are TGCGCCAGCAGCGGACAGGCCGCTGAGCAGTTCTTC. Encoded protein: CASSGQAAEQFF.

The rearrangement uses TRBV11-3 and TRBJ2-1; no definite D call. V gave up 0 bases and J gave up 0 bases, with 12 bases separating them. This CDR3 has 17 residues. The germline CDR1 and CDR2 sequences are SGHNT and YENEEA. This CDR3 reads CASSLDSIGASYNEQFF. The DNA of the CDR3 is TGTGCCAGCAGCTTAGATAGTATTGGCGCCTCCTACAATGAGCAGTTCTTC.

The V gene is TRBV7-3, the J gene TRBJ2-5; 7 nucleotides agree with TRBD1. The CDR3 has 14 amino acids. V trimming: 6 bases; J trimming: 2 bases; junction bases outside the gene matches: 6. Looked up from germline, CDR1 is SGHTA and CDR2 is FQGTGA. CDR3 region: CASSPPGQQETQYF. CDR3 DNA sequence: TGTGCCAGCAGTCCACCGGGACAGCAAGAGACCCAGTACTTC.

This clone came up once. The chain carries TRBV6-5 and TRBJ1-5; 7 bases align to TRBD1. Germline assignment: CDR1 MNHEY and CDR2 SVGAGI. The junction had 0 bases not matched to a gene; V was cut back by 2 bases and J by 5 bases. CDR3 size: 13 residues. The CDR3 is CASSYQGDQPQHF. The CDR3 DNA is TGTGCCAGCAGTTACCAGGGGGATCAGCCCCAGCATTTT.

The chain carries TRBV21-1 and TRBJ2-2; the listed D gene, TRBD2, was not tested against the DNA. TRBV21-1 represents a pseudogene. The CDR3 loop spans 17 amino acids. The CDR3 loop is CASSKSPGLAGSGELFF. The CDR3 DNA follows: TGTGCCAGCAGCAAATCCCCGGGACTAGCGGGATCCGGGGAGCTGTTTTTT.

This chain connects TRBV11-1 to TRBJ2-3; D tentatively fits TRBD1 or TRBD2 (5 bases each). The V end lost 5 bases, the J end lost 2 bases, and 11 bases lay between the germline ends. Germline CDR1 reads SGHAT; CDR2 reads FQDESV (reference sequence). This CDR3 spans 14 amino acids. The CDR3 bases are TGTGCCAGCAGCACCCGGGACCCCACAGATACGCAGTATTTT. It codes for CASSTRDPTDTQYF.

The gene calls are TRBV24-1 and TRBJ1-6; 8 bases map to TRBD1. This CDR3 spans 16 amino acids. Germline CDR1 reads KGHDR; CDR2 reads SFDVKD. After removal of 4 bases from V and 7 bases from J, the junction contained 8 bases not matched to a gene. The CDR3 protein is CATSESGQGRNSPLHF. DNA for the CDR3: TGTGCCACCAGTGAGTCCGGACAGGGCCGCAATTCACCCCTCCACTTT.

The chain uses TRBV7-2 and TRBJ2-7; TRBD2 agrees at 15 bases. The CDR3 sequence is 16 residues long. The V segment lost 5 bases and the J segment 7 bases; nucleotides outside the gene matches: 9. CDR1 is SGHTA, CDR2 FQGNSA, per germline. The CDR3 coding sequence is TGTGCCAGCAGCAAAGGACTAGCGGGAGGGTCCGGGGAGCAGTACTTC. Protein product: CASSKGLAGGSGEQYF.

This clone appeared once. The chain couples TRBV25-1 to TRBJ2-3; TRBD2 aligns across 8 bases. Germline V lookup: CDR1 MGHDK, CDR2 SYGVNS. The length of the CDR3 is 15 residues. V was pared by 2 bases and J by 2 bases, with 3 bases of the junction left unmatched. The CDR3 DNA sequence: TGTGCCAGCAGTGAAGACGGGAGGGCCACAGATACGCAGTATTTT. Translation gives CASSEDGRATDTQYF.

This clone was recorded only once. The chain recombines TRBV6-5 with TRBJ1-2; D gene ambiguous. Germline-derived CDR1 and CDR2 are MNHEY and SVGAGI. This CDR3 is built from 12 residues. The germline V and J ends were trimmed by 4 bases and 3 bases, with 6 bases remaining between them. The CDR3 reads CASSSGDYGYTF. The CDR3 DNA is TGTGCCAGCAGTTCGGGTGACTATGGCTACACCTTC.

The chain joins TRBV29-1 to TRBJ2-6; 11 nucleotides agree with TRBD1. Germline V lookup: CDR1 SQVTM, CDR2 ANQGSEA. The V gene end was trimmed by 4 bases and the J gene end by 0 bases; junction bases not matched to a gene: 2. CDR3 length equals 16 residues. This chain's CDR3 is CSVGTGGPSGANVLTF. The CDR3 DNA follows: TGCAGCGTTGGGACAGGGGGCCCCTCTGGGGCCAACGTCCTGACTTTC.

The chain is built from TRBV5-6 and TRBJ1-1; TRBD1 aligns across 9 bases. CDR3 size: 13 residues. Germline lookup yields CDR1 SGHDT and CDR2 YYEEEE. The V and J ends lost 4 bases and 9 bases, in that order; junction bases with no gene match: 7. The CDR3 nucleotides read TGTGCCAGCAGCAGGGGGACAGGGATAAAAGCTTTCTTT. This sequence encodes CASSRGTGIKAFF.

The V gene is TRBV12-5, the J gene TRBJ2-7; 9 nucleotides match TRBD2. Germline V gene lookup returns CDR1 LGHNT and CDR2 FRNRAP. There are 13 residues in the CDR3. V shed 5 bases and J 4 bases; nucleotides not matched to a gene: 3. The CDR3 region is CASGGGLAYEQYF. CDR3 sequence (DNA): TGTGCTAGTGGTGGGGGACTAGCTTACGAGCAGTACTTC.